This T cell receptor (beta chain) was captured by sequencing in a study of cytomegalovirus exposure and HLA in healthy donors. General study findings and limits: A list of roughly 180 TCR beta chains associated with cytomegalovirus was given.

A remark on this clone: The target antigen is unknown.

Trimming removed 4 bases from V and 2 bases from J; junction bases left unmatched: 3. The CDR3 sequence is 15 residues long. Germline V gene lookup returns CDR1 SGDLS and CDR2 YYNGEE. Sequencing used immunoSEQ multiplex PCR; TCRdb keeps in-frame clones, though not all of them. Here the sample spans about 120,000 clones, roughly 87% being singletons. The rearrangement uses TRBV9 and TRBJ2-7, with 13 nucleotides matching TRBD2. Sequenced input: PBMCs. The origin of this receptor is a woman between 18 and 29 years old in good health and CMV-seronegative. The CDR3 coding sequence is TGTGCCAGCAGCATCGGGACTAGCGGGACCTACGAGCAGTACTTC. It yields the protein CASSIGTSGTYEQYF.